A single sample gave rise to the 26 T cell receptor beta chains below, sequenced in a study of control samples from healthy donors and cancer patients. Method: immunoSEQ multiplex PCR; TCRdb's copy keeps in-frame clones and lacks some. This sample carries 100,000 to 150,000 clones, 80% to 95% of them seen once, and the ten largest clones take 4.5% to 7%. Sequencing was done on a sample of blood. The receptors derive from a man younger than 35 in good health.

On this clone itself: Other DNA sequences in this sample translate to the same CDR3. The chain carries TRBV5-4 and TRBJ2-7; TRBD1 aligns across 7 bases. The CDR3 runs to 12 residues. J was trimmed by 3 bases and V by 4 bases; bases with no gene match: 1. CDR1 SGHNT and CDR2 YYREEE come from the germline V gene (reference sequence). The CDR3 is CASSRDSYEQYF. The CDR3 bases are TGTGCCAGCAGCAGGGACAGCTACGAGCAGTACTTC. The full variable domain, with the rest looked up from reference TRBV5-4 and TRBJ2-7, is ETGVTQSPTHLIKTRGQQVTLRCSSQSGHNTVSWYQQALGQGPQFIFQYYREEENGRGNFPPRFSGLQFPNYSSELNVNALELDDSALYLCASSRDSYEQYFGPGTRLTVT.

The chain recombines TRBV4-1 with TRBJ2-1, with D perhaps TRBD1 or TRBD2 (5 bases each). Germline CDR1 and CDR2: MGHRA and YSYEKL. The CDR3 contains 16 residues. V lost 1 base and J lost 9, with 19 bases in between. The CDR3 here is CASSQGWGTSRVEQFF. The DNA for the CDR3 is TGCGCCAGCAGCCAAGGTTGGGGGACCTCGAGGGTTGAGCAGTTCTTC.

The chain carries TRBV5-1 and TRBJ2-2; the match to TRBD2 covers 8 bases. In germline, CDR1 is SGHRS, CDR2 YFSETQ. Trimming took 4 bases from V and 8 from J; bases not matched to a gene: 10. The CDR3 totals 15 residues. The CDR3: CASSRTGLAMGELFF. The CDR3 coding sequence is TGCGCCAGCAGCCGAACCGGACTAGCAATGGGGGAGCTGTTTTTT.

In DNA, the CDR3 is TGTGCCAGCAGCTTCGACAGGACTTCGGAGACCCAGTACTTC. Its protein is CASSFDRTSETQYF. This chain uses TRBV7-7 with TRBJ2-5; possible D gene TRBD1, 6 bases. CDR3 length: 14 residues. Germline V CDR1 and CDR2: SSHAT, FNYEAQ (reference sequence). Trimming took off 3 bases at V and 5 bases at J, with 13 bases between the two ends.

This rearrangement joins TRBV2 to TRBJ1-6; 7 bases are shared with TRBD1. Germline CDR1 is SNHLY and CDR2 is FYNNEI. The CDR3 consists of 12 residues. The V segment lost 8 bases and the J segment 13 bases; nucleotides outside the gene matches: 8. The DNA for the CDR3 is TGTGCCAGCGGGACAGCGGATAGTCCCCTCCACTTT. Translating gives CASGTADSPLHF.

This rearrangement joins TRBV7-2 to TRBJ1-1; the D gene is possibly TRBD1 (5 bases). The CDR3 consists of 13 residues. V shed 3 bases and J shed 5 bases, with 10 bases lying between them. Germline V lookup: CDR1 SGHTA, CDR2 FQGNSA. The CDR3 loop is CASSFIGVTEAFF. As DNA, the CDR3 is TGTGCCAGCAGCTTTATAGGGGTGACTGAAGCTTTCTTT.

The chain links TRBV9 to TRBJ2-5; D tentatively fits TRBD1 or TRBD2 (6 bases each). V was pared by 0 bases and J by 9 bases, with 12 bases between. Germline V gene lookup returns CDR1 SGDLS and CDR2 YYNGEE. CDR3 length equals 13 residues. The chain's CDR3 is CASSVVGGGPQYF. CDR3 coding DNA: TGTGCCAGCAGCGTAGTAGGAGGGGGGCCCCAGTACTTC. Variable domain in full (rest from reference TRBV9 and TRBJ2-5): DSGVTQTPKHLITATGQRVTLRCSPRSGDLSVYWYQQSLDQGLQFLIQYYNGEERAKGNILERFSAQQFPDLHSELNLSSLELGDSALYFCASSVVGGGPQYFGPGTRLLVL.

This sequence joins TRBV30 and TRBJ1-1; perhaps TRBD1 as D (6 bases). This CDR3 has 14 residues. Germline-derived CDR1 and CDR2 are GTSNPN and SVGIG (reference sequence). With 1 base removed from V and 3 bases from J, the gap between germline ends came to 12 bases. CDR3 sequence: CAWSAQGWDTEAFF. The CDR3 coding sequence is TGTGCCTGGAGTGCACAGGGATGGGACACTGAAGCTTTCTTT.

This clone was detected a few times. V usage is TRBV19 and J usage is TRBJ1-5; the D is unclear. The length of the CDR3 is 14 residues. V gave up 8 bases and J gave up 2 bases, with 13 bases separating them. Germline loops: CDR1 LNHDA, CDR2 SQIVND (reference sequence). This chain's CDR3 is CASGYASRNQPQHF. In DNA, the CDR3 is TGTGCCAGTGGTTATGCCAGTCGCAATCAGCCCCAGCATTTT. Full variable domain (remainder filled in from reference TRBV19 and TRBJ1-5): DGGITQSPKYLFRKEGQNVTLSCEQNLNHDAMYWYRQDPGQGLRLIYYSQIVNDFQKGDIAEGYSVSREKKESFPLTVTSAQKNPTAFYLCASGYASRNQPQHFGDGTRLSIL.

The chain couples TRBV12-3 or TRBV12-4 to TRBJ2-5; D ambiguous. V was clipped by 4 bases and J by 2 bases, with 2 bases between them. The CDR3 totals 11 residues. CDR3 loop: CASSSQETQYF. The CDR3 nucleotides read TGTGCCAGCAGTTCACAAGAGACCCAGTACTTC.

This clone was seen a single time. The gene calls are TRBV5-5 and TRBJ2-1; TRBD2 matches 11 bases. V was pared by 1 base and J by 0 bases, with 6 bases of the junction left unmatched. The CDR3 totals 18 residues. The germline V gene encodes CDR1 SGHKS and CDR2 YYEKEE (reference sequence). CDR3 coding DNA: TGTGCCAGCAGCTTGAGGACTAGCGGGTTCAGCTCCTACAATGAGCAGTTCTTC. It codes for CASSLRTSGFSSYNEQFF.

The J gene is TRBJ1-4, the V gene TRBV7-9; D unresolved. The V gene lost 1 base and the J gene lost 1 base, with 4 bases spanning the gap. Germline CDR1 is SEHNR and CDR2 is FQNEAQ (reference sequence). CDR3 length equals 14 residues. DNA for the CDR3: TGTGCCAGCAGCTTAGTCAAAACTAATGAAAAACTGTTTTTT. Its protein product is CASSLVKTNEKLFF.

The J gene is TRBJ2-7, the V gene TRBV4-1; 9 positions agree with TRBD1. The V and J ends lost 4 bases and 5 bases, in that order; junction bases with no gene match: 0. Germline CDR1 is MGHRA and CDR2 is YSYEKL. This CDR3 is built from 12 residues. The DNA for the CDR3 is TGCGCCAGCAGCCGGGACAGGGACGAGCAGTACTTC. This encodes CASSRDRDEQYF.

V usage is TRBV6-5 and J usage is TRBJ1-1, with no clear D. Per germline, CDR1 MNHEY and CDR2 SVGAGI. Trimming stripped 7 bases from V and 6 bases from J, with 15 bases between. This CDR3 is 13 amino acids long. CDR3 bases: TGTGCCAGCATATGGAGTTCTGGGGCTGAAGCTTTCTTT. Its translation: CASIWSSGAEAFF.

The chain combines TRBV14 with TRBJ1-6, with D perhaps matching TRBD1 (5 bases). In germline, CDR1 is SGHDN, CDR2 FVKESK. The CDR3 is made up of 16 amino acids. Trimming took off 2 bases at V and 7 bases at J, with 15 bases between the two ends. The DNA for the CDR3 is TGTGCCAGCAGCCAACTCCGACAGAGTGTAAATTCACCCCTCCACTTT. Translation: CASSQLRQSVNSPLHF.

V and J are TRBV4-1 and TRBJ1-2; D gene ambiguous. CDR3 size: 16 residues. Germline values: CDR1 MGHRA, CDR2 YSYEKL. Trimming left V 3 bases short and J 3 bases short, with 17 bases between. The CDR3 nucleotides are TGCGCCAGCAGCCACCCCGGGCGGAATACCCACTATGGCTACACCTTC. This sequence encodes CASSHPGRNTHYGYTF.

The gene calls are TRBV6-5 and TRBJ2-1; D is unclear. The CDR3 extends over 13 amino acids. Looked up from germline, CDR1 is MNHEY and CDR2 is SVGAGI. V dropped 6 bases and J dropped 7 bases, with 13 bases sitting between them. DNA of the CDR3: TGTGCCAGCAGCACCCTGGGGATTAATGAGCAGTTCTTC. Translation: CASSTLGINEQFF.

V is TRBV6-1 and J is TRBJ2-3; D is unresolved. Trimming left V 3 bases short and J 7 bases short, with 5 bases between. The CDR3 runs to 11 residues. Germline V gives CDR1 MNHNS, CDR2 SASEGT. The DNA for the CDR3 is TGTGCCAGCAGTGACATTTATACGCAGTATTTT. Amino acid sequence: CASSDIYTQYF.

J is TRBJ1-4 and V is TRBV25-1; D remains unclear. The end of the DNA aligns better with TRBJ2-2, so the J call may be wrong. CDR3 length equals 13 residues. Germline V gene data show CDR1 as MGHDK and CDR2 as SYGVNS. The CDR3 bases are TGTGCCAGCAGTGAACCGTCGGGCAGGGAGCTGTTTTTT. Residues: CASSEPSGRELFF.

This clone occurred a few times. V usage is TRBV10-3 and J usage is TRBJ1-1; no clear D. Trimming removed 1 base at V and 5 bases at J, with 5 bases between. The germline V gene has CDR1 ENHRY and CDR2 SYGVKD. This CDR3 region has 12 residues. In DNA form, the CDR3 reads TGTGCCATCAGTGAGTTTGGTACTGAAGCTTTCTTT. This translates into CAISEFGTEAFF.

A single count supports this clone. The V and J genes are TRBV2 and TRBJ1-5; no firm D call. The CDR3 consists of 12 residues. Germline values: CDR1 SNHLY, CDR2 FYNNEI. Trimming took 3 bases from V and 3 from J, leaving 3 bases between them. CDR3 sequence: CASSEANQPQHF. For the CDR3, the DNA is TGTGCCAGCAGTGAGGCCAATCAGCCCCAGCATTTT.

The V call is TRBV12-5, the J call TRBJ2-2, with D possibly matching TRBD1 (5 bases). The V end was cut by 8 bases, the J end by 1 base, with 11 bases between. The CDR3 covers 14 residues. Looked up from germline, CDR1 is LGHNT and CDR2 is FRNRAP. In nucleotides, the CDR3 is TGTGCTAGTAGCAGGCAGGGGAACACCGGGGAGCTGTTTTTT. Translated: CASSRQGNTGELFF.

J is TRBJ1-5 and V is TRBV10-3; the D gene is possibly TRBD1 (6 bases). This CDR3 is 13 amino acids long. Germline V gene lookup returns CDR1 ENHRY and CDR2 SYGVKD. The germline V and J ends were trimmed by 11 bases and 4 bases, with 15 bases remaining between them. The CDR3 nucleotides read TGTGCCCTAGGGGGGGACAATAATCAGCCCCAGCATTTT. Protein: CALGGDNNQPQHF.

The chain is built from TRBV5-1 and TRBJ1-1; D call uncertain. The germline V gene has CDR1 SGHRS and CDR2 YFSETQ. The CDR3 consists of 13 residues. The V end was cut by 0 bases, the J end by 0 bases, with 3 bases between. CDR3 loop: CASSLALNTEAFF. The CDR3 DNA sequence: TGCGCCAGCAGCTTGGCGCTGAACACTGAAGCTTTCTTT.

This clone was recorded once. The V call is TRBV6-6, the J call TRBJ2-4, with TRBD2 identical over 11 bases. This CDR3 has 14 residues. Trimming took 2 bases from V and 12 from J; bases not matched to a gene: 6. CDR1 and CDR2 from the germline V gene are MNHNY and SVGAGI (reference sequence). The CDR3 region is CASSYRGTSGTQYF. The CDR3 nucleotides read TGTGCCAGCAGTTACCGAGGGACTAGCGGCACTCAGTACTTC.

The V gene is TRBV6-6, the J gene TRBJ1-1, with 9 nucleotides matching TRBD1. The CDR3 contains 16 residues. V lost 0 bases and J lost 2; bases outside the gene matches: 4. CDR1 is MNHNY and CDR2 is SVGAGI in the germline V gene (reference sequence). CDR3 nucleotide sequence: TGTGCCAGCAGTTACTCCGGGACAGGGTTTAACACTGAAGCTTTCTTT. This encodes CASSYSGTGFNTEAFF.